One TCR beta chain is described in this entry. The antigen remains unidentified. The CDR3 covers 15 residues. Germline V gives CDR1 MDHEN, CDR2 SYDVKM. The V gene end was trimmed by 5 bases and the J gene end by 5 bases; junction bases not matched to a gene: 8. The data were obtained in a study of T cell responses to AZD1222 COVID-19 vaccine. The data were produced by immunoSEQ multiplex PCR, yet TCRdb's version contains in-frame clones alone and is incomplete. There are over 70,000 clones in the sample; 80% to 90% occur only once, and 10% lies in the top ten. Regarding the study as a whole: Seropositive AZD1222 recipients at baseline numbered only 5 or 6.

The starting material was peripheral blood, obtained on day 0 of MenACWY control vaccination. This sequence joins TRBV28 and TRBJ1-2; the match to TRBD1 covers 10 bases. The origin of this receptor is an adult in good health. CDR3 nucleotides: TGTGCCAGCAGTCCTACGGGGACAGGGGAATATGGCTACACCTTC. Residues: CASSPTGTGEYGYTF.